A single sample is the source of the 24 T cell receptor beta chains below, sequenced in a study of spatial heterogeneity in lung cancer. What these receptors recognize is not known. Time point denoted: sample taken at primary tumor resection. TCRdb reprocessed the 5' RACE reads via MiXCR and lists one record per CDR3 protein. The sample records 15,000 to 20,000 distinct CDR3 sequences, more than 5% being singletons. Findings and limits, study-wide: Higher tumor mutation counts went along with higher counts of expanded intratumoral alpha and beta TCRs.

Material: lung tumor tissue, obtained at surgery. The receptor source for this set is a male donor with early-stage non-small cell lung cancer.

The table lists this clonotype with many counts. Being off target in a library aimed at alpha chains, this beta chain has a size of little meaning. The rearrangement links TRBV2 to TRBJ1-3; D possibly corresponds to TRBD1 (5 bases). The CDR3 length is 16 residues. The germline V and J ends were trimmed by 1 base and 4 bases, with 14 bases remaining between them. Germline CDR1 SNHLY, CDR2 FYNNEI. The CDR3 DNA reads TGTGCCAGCAGTGAAGGGAGGCGAGGGGCCGGAAACACCATATATTTT. Protein: CASSEGRRGAGNTIYF.

This clonotype has only a few counts. This beta chain lies outside the target of a library built for alpha chains; its clone size means little. The rearrangement uses TRBV7-8 and TRBJ2-1, with TRBD2 matching over 7 bases. Germline values: CDR1 SGHVS, CDR2 FQNEAQ. V lost 5 bases to trimming and J lost 9 bases; unmatched junction nucleotides: 7. The CDR3 totals 13 residues. The CDR3 bases are TGTGCCAGCAGCCCCCGGTGGGGGGGTGAGCAGTTCTTC. This encodes CASSPRWGGEQFF.

Ten or more counts support this clonotype. This beta chain is off target for a library built for alpha chains, so its abundance means little. This chain links TRBV28 with TRBJ1-1; D is ambiguous. From germline, CDR1 is MDHEN and CDR2 SYDVKM. The CDR3 is 14 residues long. Trimming took 7 bases from V and 1 from J, leaving 13 bases between them. The CDR3 reads CASKIAAKNTEAFF. In DNA, the CDR3 is TGTGCCAGCAAGATCGCAGCAAAGAACACTGAAGCTTTCTTT.

This clonotype was found many times. This beta chain is off target for a library built for alpha chains, so its abundance means little. This chain uses TRBV29-1 with TRBJ2-3, with D tentatively TRBD2 (6 bases). This CDR3 comprises 13 residues. Germline V gene data show CDR1 as SQVTM and CDR2 as ANQGSEA. Trimming stripped 1 base from V and 4 bases from J, with 9 bases between. The CDR3 bases are TGCAGCGTTGAAGGCGGGGTTTCAGATACGCAGTATTTT. Encoded protein: CSVEGGVSDTQYF.

This clonotype was recorded many times. This beta chain was picked up by a library intended for alpha chains and is off target, so its count carries little meaning. This chain connects TRBV5-5 to TRBJ1-5; D gene uncertain. Trimming took off 4 bases at V and 4 bases at J, with 15 bases between the two ends. This CDR3 comprises 15 residues. From germline, CDR1 is SGHKS and CDR2 YYEKEE (reference sequence). The CDR3 here is CASSGSPGRNQPQHF. The CDR3, as DNA: TGTGCCAGCAGCGGGTCCCCGGGGAGGAATCAGCCCCAGCATTTT. Combining the CDR3 with reference TRBV5-5 and TRBJ1-5 gives the whole variable domain DAGVTQSPTHLIKTRGQQVTLRCSPISGHKSVSWYQQVLGQGPQFIFQYYEKEERGRGNFPDRFSARQFPNYSSELNVNALLLGDSALYLCASSGSPGRNQPQHFGDGTRLSIL.

This clonotype was counted at least ten times. Since it is a stray read in a library aimed at alpha chains, this beta chain has a size that is not meaningful. The rearrangement links TRBV18 to TRBJ2-1; 7 bases line up with TRBD2. Germline V gene sequence: CDR1 KGHSH, CDR2 LQKENI. V shed 3 bases and J 3 bases; nucleotides not matched to a gene: 2. This CDR3 comprises 14 residues. CDR3 sequence reads: CASSPAGVYNEQFF. In DNA, the CDR3 is TGTGCCAGCTCACCGGCGGGAGTCTACAATGAGCAGTTCTTC.

This clonotype was seen many times. This beta chain turned up in a library designed for alpha chains; as an off-target read, its abundance says little. The chain uses TRBV20-1 and TRBJ2-1; D is unclear. Germline V gene sequence: CDR1 DFQATT, CDR2 SNEGSKA (reference sequence). The length of the CDR3 is 13 residues. Trimming took 3 bases from V and 5 from J, leaving 11 bases between them. The chain's CDR3 is CSASLVLDNEQFF. The CDR3 nucleotides are TGCAGTGCTAGTTTAGTCTTGGACAATGAGCAGTTCTTC.

There are many counts of this clonotype. This beta chain is an unintended read in a library built for alpha chains; its size means little. The chain combines TRBV30 with TRBJ2-1; unclear D gene. The CDR3 consists of 13 residues. CDR1 GTSNPN and CDR2 SVGIG come from the germline V gene (reference sequence). The V end lost 2 bases, the J end lost 0 bases, and 5 bases lay between the germline ends. CDR3 sequence reads: CAWSMGSYNEQFF. The DNA for the CDR3 is TGTGCCTGGAGTATGGGCTCCTACAATGAGCAGTTCTTC.

This clonotype was found many times. This beta chain is a stray read from a library made for alpha chains; its abundance is not meaningful. V is TRBV7-8 and J is TRBJ2-6; 7 bases align to TRBD1. The CDR3 spans 15 residues. V was pared by 4 bases and J by 2 bases, with 2 bases of the junction left unmatched. The germline gives CDR1 SGHVS, CDR2 FQNEAQ. The CDR3 is CASSSGQAGANVLTF. CDR3 nucleotide sequence: TGTGCCAGCAGCTCAGGACAGGCTGGGGCCAACGTCCTGACTTTC. The full variable domain, completed using reference TRBV7-8 and TRBJ2-6, is GAGVSQSPRYKVAKRGQDVALRCDPISGHVSLFWYQQALGQGPEFLTYFQNEAQLDKSGLPSDRFFAERPEGSVSTLKIQRTQQEDSAVYLCASSSGQAGANVLTFGAGSRLTVL.

This clonotype was detected many times. Because this beta chain is a stray read in a library intended to capture alpha chains, its abundance should not be given much weight. The chain recombines TRBV28 with TRBJ2-7, with 8 bases aligning to TRBD1. Germline-derived CDR1 and CDR2 are MDHEN and SYDVKM. The CDR3 is 16 amino acids. The V segment lost 7 bases and the J segment 0 bases; nucleotides outside the gene matches: 11. For the CDR3, the DNA is TGTGCCAGCACCGACGACGGGACAGGCAGCTCCTACGAGCAGTACTTC. As protein: CASTDDGTGSSYEQYF.

This clonotype was seen a handful of times. Little can be read into the size of this beta chain, an off-target read in a library designed for alpha chains. The gene calls are TRBV19 and TRBJ2-1, with 10 positions matching TRBD2. CDR3 length: 15 amino acids. Trimming removed 7 bases from V and 4 bases from J; junction bases left unmatched: 7. In germline, CDR1 is LNHDA, CDR2 SQIVND (reference sequence). CDR3 residues: CASKAEAGGYNEQFF. CDR3 coding DNA: TGTGCCAGTAAAGCGGAAGCGGGAGGGTACAATGAGCAGTTCTTC.

This clonotype was seen many times. Because this beta chain is a stray read in a library intended to capture alpha chains, its abundance should not be given much weight. V is TRBV20-1 and J is TRBJ2-3, with 9 bases fitting TRBD2. The V and J ends lost 3 bases and 4 bases, in that order; junction bases with no gene match: 14. The CDR3 is made up of 17 amino acids. In germline, CDR1 is DFQATT, CDR2 SNEGSKA (reference sequence). The CDR3: CSASPPPGGRAPDTQYF. CDR3 in DNA: TGCAGTGCTAGTCCTCCCCCGGGCGGGAGGGCCCCAGATACGCAGTATTTT.

This clonotype was observed many times. A library prepared for alpha chains yielded this beta chain as an off-target read; its size is of little meaning. The chain is built from TRBV29-1 and TRBJ1-1; 8 nucleotides agree with TRBD1. The V and J ends lost 7 bases and 5 bases, in that order; junction bases with no gene match: 9. CDR1 is SQVTM and CDR2 is ANQGSEA in the germline V gene. The length of the CDR3 is 13 residues. This CDR3 is CSAVTGGGTEAFF. The CDR3, as DNA: TGCAGCGCTGTTACAGGGGGGGGAACTGAAGCTTTCTTT.

Ten or more counts support this clonotype. Within a library made for alpha chains, this beta chain is off target, and its count is uninformative. This chain uses TRBV12-3 or TRBV12-4 with TRBJ2-1, with D perhaps TRBD1 (5 bases). The CDR3 is 12 amino acids. V dropped 6 bases and J dropped 6 bases, with 9 bases sitting between them. This chain's CDR3 is CASRTAGNEQFF. The CDR3 coding sequence is TGTGCCAGCAGGACAGCCGGCAATGAGCAGTTCTTC.

This clonotype was counted many times. A library prepared for alpha chains yielded this beta chain as an off-target read; its size is of little meaning. V and J are TRBV7-2 and TRBJ2-7; TRBD1 agrees at 7 bases. V shed 3 bases, J shed 6 bases, and the junction held 8 bases outside the gene matches. The CDR3 is made up of 14 amino acids. Germline assignment: CDR1 SGHTA and CDR2 FQGNSA. CDR3 in amino acids: CASSFTWDSAEQYF. CDR3 in DNA: TGTGCCAGCAGCTTCACCTGGGACAGCGCCGAGCAGTACTTC.

This clonotype is judged medium-sized. Since it is a stray read in a library aimed at alpha chains, this beta chain has a size that is not meaningful. The chain uses TRBV29-1 and TRBJ1-1, with unresolved D. V lost 2 bases, J lost 11 bases, and 12 bases lay in between. This CDR3 contains 11 residues. Germline-derived CDR1 and CDR2 are SQVTM and ANQGSEA. CDR3 residues: CSVESAEQAFF. The CDR3 nucleotides are TGCAGCGTTGAATCGGCTGAACAGGCTTTCTTT. The variable domain in full, completed from reference TRBV29-1 and TRBJ1-1, reads SAVISQKPSRDICQRGTSLTIQCQVDSQVTMMFWYRQQPGQSLTLIATANQGSEATYESGFVIDKFPISRPNLTFSTLTVSNMSPEDSSIYLCSVESAEQAFFGQGTRLTVV.

On this clonotype: Being off target in a library aimed at alpha chains, this beta chain has a size of little meaning. The chain joins TRBV7-9 to TRBJ1-2, with 8 bases matching TRBD1. This CDR3 is 16 amino acids long. Germline CDR1 is SEHNR and CDR2 is FQNEAQ (reference sequence). The junction had 15 bases not matched to a gene; V was cut back by 5 bases and J by 7 bases. The CDR3 DNA reads TGTGCCAGCAGCCACCCCGCAAGGACAGGGTTCTCTGGCTACACCTTC. It is translated as CASSHPARTGFSGYTF. The full variable domain, completed using reference TRBV7-9 and TRBJ1-2, is DTGVSQNPRHKITKRGQNVTFRCDPISEHNRLYWYRQTLGQGPEFLTYFQNEAQLEKSRLLSDRFSAERPKGSFSTLEIQRTEQGDSAMYLCASSHPARTGFSGYTFGSGTRLTVV.

This clonotype was counted ten times or more. This beta chain represents an off-target read in a library built for alpha chains; its size is of limited meaning. The genes are TRBV6-6 and TRBJ1-2; D is unresolved. V lost 4 bases, J lost 8 bases, and 14 bases lay in between. The germline V gene encodes CDR1 MNHNY and CDR2 SVGAGI (reference sequence). This CDR3 has 13 residues. The CDR3 spells CASSSAPTKGYTF. CDR3 DNA sequence: TGTGCCAGCAGTTCTGCACCCACGAAGGGCTACACCTTC.

In this sample, this clonotype is medium-sized (0.01 to 0.1%). This beta chain is an unintended read in a library built for alpha chains; its size means little. V is TRBV11-2 and J is TRBJ2-3; 9 bases fit TRBD2. This CDR3 comprises 16 residues. After removal of 1 base from V and 2 bases from J, the junction contained 4 bases not matched to a gene. CDR1 is SGHAT, CDR2 FQNNGV, per germline. The CDR3 coding sequence is TGTGCCAGCAGCTTAGTCCTAGCGGGAATCACAGATACGCAGTATTTT. Residues: CASSLVLAGITDTQYF.

This clonotype came up many times. This beta chain is a stray read from a library made for alpha chains; its abundance is not meaningful. The chain joins TRBV18 to TRBJ2-1, with a tentative D call TRBD2 (5 bases). Germline V CDR1 and CDR2: KGHSH, LQKENI. V dropped 0 bases and J dropped 8 bases, with 20 bases sitting between them. The CDR3 contains 17 residues. Written as DNA, the CDR3 is TGTGCCAGCTCACCACCGACGCGGGTGGGGAGAACAGATGAGCAGTTCTTC. Amino acid sequence: CASSPPTRVGRTDEQFF.

This clonotype was observed many times. This beta chain was picked up by a library intended for alpha chains and is off target, so its count carries little meaning. This rearrangement joins TRBV20-1 to TRBJ1-4, with unresolved D. Germline V gives CDR1 DFQATT, CDR2 SNEGSKA (reference sequence). The CDR3 loop spans 14 amino acids. The ends were cut back, 5 bases at V and 0 bases at J, with 10 bases in the middle. CDR3 loop: CSAAPTATNEKLFF. The DNA of the CDR3 is TGCAGTGCTGCCCCCACAGCAACTAATGAAAAACTGTTTTTT.

Only a few counts were recorded for this clonotype. This beta chain slipped into a library made for alpha chains as a stray read, so its size is not meaningful. The genes are TRBV12-3 or TRBV12-4 and TRBJ1-5; no definite D call. V was cut by 1 base and J by 0 bases, with 16 bases left in between. CDR3 length equals 18 residues. The DNA for the CDR3 is TGTGCCAGCAGTTTAGGTTTGTTGGCATTCAATAGCAATCAGCCCCAGCATTTT. The encoded protein is CASSLGLLAFNSNQPQHF.

This clonotype was seen only a few times. A library made for alpha chains picked up this beta chain off target, so its size means little. The chain couples TRBV2 to TRBJ2-2; TRBD1 might be the D (5 bases). V was cut by 7 bases and J by 1 base, with 7 bases left in between. The CDR3 spans 13 residues. Germline values: CDR1 SNHLY, CDR2 FYNNEI. The CDR3 spells CASKTENTGELFF. CDR3 DNA: TGTGCCAGCAAGACAGAGAACACCGGGGAGCTGTTTTTT.

In this sample, this clonotype turned up many times. The size of this beta chain means little, since it is a stray read in a library made for alpha chains. The J gene is TRBJ2-5, the V gene TRBV6-5, with TRBD2 matching over 12 bases. Trimming removed 0 bases from V and 1 base from J; junction bases left unmatched: 6. Per germline, CDR1 MNHEY and CDR2 SVGAGI. The CDR3 contains 18 residues. In DNA form, the CDR3 reads TGTGCCAGCAGTTACTCGTCAGGACTAGCGGGGCCCCAAGAGACCCAGTACTTC. Encoded protein: CASSYSSGLAGPQETQYF.